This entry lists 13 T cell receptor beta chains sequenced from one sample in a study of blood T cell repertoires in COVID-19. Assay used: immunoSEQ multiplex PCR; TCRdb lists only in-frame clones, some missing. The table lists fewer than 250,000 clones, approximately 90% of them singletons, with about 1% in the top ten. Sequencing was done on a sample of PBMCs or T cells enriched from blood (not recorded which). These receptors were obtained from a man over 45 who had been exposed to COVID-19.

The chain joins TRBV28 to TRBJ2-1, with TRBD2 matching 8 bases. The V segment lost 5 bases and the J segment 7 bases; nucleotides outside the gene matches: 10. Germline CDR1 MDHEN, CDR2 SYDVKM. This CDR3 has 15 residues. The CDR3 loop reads CASSAAGGYRNEQFF. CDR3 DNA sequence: TGTGCCAGCAGTGCTGCGGGGGGATATAGGAATGAGCAGTTCTTC.

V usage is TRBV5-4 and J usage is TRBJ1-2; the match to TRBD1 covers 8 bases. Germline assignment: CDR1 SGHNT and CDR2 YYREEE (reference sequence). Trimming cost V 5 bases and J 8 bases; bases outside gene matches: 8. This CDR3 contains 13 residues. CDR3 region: CASRGQAMGGYTF. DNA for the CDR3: TGTGCCAGCAGGGGACAGGCGATGGGGGGCTACACCTTC. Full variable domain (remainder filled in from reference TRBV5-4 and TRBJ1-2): ETGVTQSPTHLIKTRGQQVTLRCSSQSGHNTVSWYQQALGQGPQFIFQYYREEENGRGNFPPRFSGLQFPNYSSELNVNALELDDSALYLCASRGQAMGGYTFGSGTRLTVV.

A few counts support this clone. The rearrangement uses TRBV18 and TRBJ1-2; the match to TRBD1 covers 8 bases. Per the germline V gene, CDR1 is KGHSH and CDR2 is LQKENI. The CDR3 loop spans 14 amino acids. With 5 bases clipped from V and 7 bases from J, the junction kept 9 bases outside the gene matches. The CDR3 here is CASSSSRGQAGYTF. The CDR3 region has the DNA TGTGCCAGCTCATCAAGCAGGGGGCAGGCTGGCTACACCTTC.

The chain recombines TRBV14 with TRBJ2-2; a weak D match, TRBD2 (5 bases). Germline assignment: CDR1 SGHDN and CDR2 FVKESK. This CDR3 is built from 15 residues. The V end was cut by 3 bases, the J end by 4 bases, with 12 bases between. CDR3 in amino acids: CASSHGGRATGELFF. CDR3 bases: TGTGCCAGCAGCCACGGAGGCCGCGCCACCGGGGAGCTGTTTTTT.

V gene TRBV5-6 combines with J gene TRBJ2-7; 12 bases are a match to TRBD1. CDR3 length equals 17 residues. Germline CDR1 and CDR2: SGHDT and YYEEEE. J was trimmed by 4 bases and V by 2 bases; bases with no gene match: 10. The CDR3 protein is CASSLYSGTGGPYEQYF. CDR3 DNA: TGTGCCAGCAGCTTATATTCCGGGACAGGGGGCCCTTACGAGCAGTACTTC.

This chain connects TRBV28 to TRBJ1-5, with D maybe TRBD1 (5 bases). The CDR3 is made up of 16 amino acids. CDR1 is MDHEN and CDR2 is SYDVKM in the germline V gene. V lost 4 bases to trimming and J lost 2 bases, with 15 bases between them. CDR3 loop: CASSYAYLGGNQPQHF. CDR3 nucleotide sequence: TGTGCCAGCAGTTATGCCTACCTAGGGGGCAATCAGCCCCAGCATTTT.

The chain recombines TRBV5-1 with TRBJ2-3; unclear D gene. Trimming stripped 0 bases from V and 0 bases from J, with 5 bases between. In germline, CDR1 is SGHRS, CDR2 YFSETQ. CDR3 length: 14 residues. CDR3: CASSLAISTDTQYF. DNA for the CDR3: TGCGCCAGCAGCTTGGCTATTAGCACAGATACGCAGTATTTT.

CDR3 nucleotides: TGTGCCAGCAGGTCCGGGACAGGGTGGGACAATGAGCAGTTCTTC. Translating gives CASRSGTGWDNEQFF. This chain joins TRBV28 and TRBJ2-1, with 9 bases matching TRBD1. Germline V lookup: CDR1 MDHEN, CDR2 SYDVKM. V lost 6 bases and J lost 5; bases outside the gene matches: 8. The CDR3 runs to 15 residues. Full variable domain (missing parts from reference TRBV28 and TRBJ2-1): DVKVTQSSRYLVKRTGEKVFLECVQDMDHENMFWYRQDPGLGLRLIYFSYDVKMKEKGDIPEGYSVSREKKERFSLILESASTNQTSMYLCASRSGTGWDNEQFFGPGTRLTVL.

The CDR3 DNA reads as TGCGCCAGCAGCTATAGCGGGAGGAACACCGGGGAGCTGTTTTTT. Protein: CASSYSGRNTGELFF. The chain employs TRBV4-1 and TRBJ2-2; 9 nucleotides match TRBD2. The germline CDR1 and CDR2 sequences are MGHRA and YSYEKL. The CDR3 length is 15 residues. The junction had 2 bases not matched to a gene; V was cut back by 5 bases and J by 1 base.

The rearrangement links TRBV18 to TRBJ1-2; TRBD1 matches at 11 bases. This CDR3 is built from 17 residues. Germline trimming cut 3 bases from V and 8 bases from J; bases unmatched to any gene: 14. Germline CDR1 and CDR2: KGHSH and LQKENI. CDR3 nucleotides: TGTGCCAGCTCACCTAGCCCCGGGACAGGGGGATTTGGAGGCTACACCTTC. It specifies CASSPSPGTGGFGGYTF.

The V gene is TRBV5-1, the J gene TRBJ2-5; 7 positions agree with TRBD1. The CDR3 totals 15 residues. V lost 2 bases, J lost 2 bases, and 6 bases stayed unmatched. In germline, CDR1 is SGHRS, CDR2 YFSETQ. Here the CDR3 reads CASSFSPGQQETQYF. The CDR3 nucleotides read TGCGCCAGCAGCTTTTCCCCGGGACAGCAAGAGACCCAGTACTTC.

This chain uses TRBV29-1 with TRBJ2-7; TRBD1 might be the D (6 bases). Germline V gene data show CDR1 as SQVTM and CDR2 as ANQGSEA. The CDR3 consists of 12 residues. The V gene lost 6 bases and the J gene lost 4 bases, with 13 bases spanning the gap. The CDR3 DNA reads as TGCAGCGTGGGGGACACCAATTACGAGCAGTACTTC. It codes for CSVGDTNYEQYF.

In nucleotides, the CDR3 is TGTGCCATCAGGACGGGGGGGGATGAAGCTTTCTTT. This translates into CAIRTGGDEAFF. The chain links TRBV10-3 to TRBJ1-1, with D perhaps TRBD1 (5 bases). CDR1 is ENHRY and CDR2 is SYGVKD in the germline V gene. This CDR3 spans 12 amino acids. Trimming stripped 6 bases from V and 7 bases from J, with 12 bases between.